One sample yielded the 14 T cell receptor beta chains listed below, sequenced in a study of blood T cell repertoires in COVID-19. Sequenced by immunoSEQ multiplex PCR; TCRdb stores in-frame clones only, minus some. The sample has about 220,000 clones; around 82% are singletons. Sequencing was performed on peripheral blood. All receptors derive from a woman between 40 and 50 years old with active or convalescent COVID-19.

This clone showed up just once. The chain uses TRBV28 and TRBJ2-5, with 7 bases matching TRBD1. V gave up 9 bases and J gave up 1 base; unmatched junction bases: 5. The CDR3 loop spans 13 amino acids. Per the germline V gene, CDR1 is MDHEN and CDR2 is SYDVKM. Written as DNA, the CDR3 is TGTGCCAGTCTGAACAGGGGCCAAGAGACCCAGTACTTC. This encodes CASLNRGQETQYF.

The J gene is TRBJ1-1, the V gene TRBV29-1; D is perhaps TRBD1 (6 bases). The V gene's germline CDR1 is SQVTM and CDR2 ANQGSEA. Deletions cut 7 bases from V and 1 base from J, with 13 bases between. The CDR3 is 13 residues long. CDR3 in DNA: TGCAGCGGATTACAGGGCGGGAACACTGAAGCTTTCTTT. Translating it yields CSGLQGGNTEAFF. Full variable domain (remainder filled in from reference TRBV29-1 and TRBJ1-1): SAVISQKPSRDICQRGTSLTIQCQVDSQVTMMFWYRQQPGQSLTLIATANQGSEATYESGFVIDKFPISRPNLTFSTLTVSNMSPEDSSIYLCSGLQGGNTEAFFGQGTRLTVV.

The chain has TRBV28 and TRBJ2-4; weak D call: TRBD1 (6 bases). The CDR3 length is 17 residues. Germline loops: CDR1 MDHEN, CDR2 SYDVKM. V was trimmed by 8 bases and J by 2 bases, leaving 22 bases between them. The CDR3 here is CASRPGATGSTKNIQYF. As DNA, the CDR3 is TGTGCCAGCCGCCCAGGTGCCACAGGGTCGACCAAAAACATTCAGTACTTC.

This clone came up a few times. The chain links TRBV6-4 to TRBJ1-5, with D possibly matching TRBD1 (6 bases). There are 17 residues in the CDR3. The V end lost 8 bases, the J end lost 0 bases, and 20 bases lay between the germline ends. Germline V CDR1 and CDR2: MRHNA, SNTAGT. CDR3 in DNA: TGTGCCAGCCCCCGGACAGATGGTCCTTATAGCAATCAGCCCCAGCATTTT. It specifies CASPRTDGPYSNQPQHF.

The chain links TRBV6-1 to TRBJ1-4; TRBD1 might be the D (5 bases). Trimming left V 3 bases short and J 1 base short, with 12 bases between. Germline V CDR1 and CDR2: MNHNS, SASEGT. This CDR3 has 16 amino acids. The CDR3: CASSDVGGKTNEKLFF. In DNA form, the CDR3 reads TGTGCCAGCAGTGATGTTGGGGGGAAAACTAATGAAAAACTGTTTTTT.

The genes are TRBV28 and TRBJ2-1, with TRBD1 matching over 7 bases. CDR3 length equals 15 residues. Germline trimming cut 5 bases from V and 6 bases from J; bases unmatched to any gene: 10. CDR1 MDHEN and CDR2 SYDVKM come from the germline V gene. CDR3 residues: CASSPGTATANEQFF. Written as DNA, the CDR3 is TGTGCCAGCAGTCCCGGGACAGCTACCGCCAATGAGCAGTTCTTC. The full variable domain, completed using reference TRBV28 and TRBJ2-1, is DVKVTQSSRYLVKRTGEKVFLECVQDMDHENMFWYRQDPGLGLRLIYFSYDVKMKEKGDIPEGYSVSREKKERFSLILESASTNQTSMYLCASSPGTATANEQFFGPGTRLTVL.

The chain couples TRBV5-1 to TRBJ2-1; TRBD1 agrees at 7 bases. The CDR3 spans 16 residues. Per the germline V gene, CDR1 is SGHRS and CDR2 is YFSETQ. V was clipped by 0 bases and J by 1 base; unmatched bases: 4. In nucleotides, the CDR3 is TGCGCCAGCAGCTTGGCGGGACAGCTATCCTACAATGAGCAGTTCTTC. This codes for CASSLAGQLSYNEQFF.

V usage is TRBV9 and J usage is TRBJ2-1; 12 bases fit TRBD2. V shed 0 bases, J shed 10 bases, and the junction held 8 bases outside the gene matches. This CDR3 is 16 amino acids long. The germline gives CDR1 SGDLS, CDR2 YYNGEE. In DNA form, the CDR3 reads TGTGCCAGCAGCGTAGGGGTGACTAGCGGGAGAGAGGAGCAGTTCTTC. Its protein is CASSVGVTSGREEQFF. The full variable domain, completed using reference TRBV9 and TRBJ2-1, is DSGVTQTPKHLITATGQRVTLRCSPRSGDLSVYWYQQSLDQGLQFLIQYYNGEERAKGNILERFSAQQFPDLHSELNLSSLELGDSALYFCASSVGVTSGREEQFFGPGTRLTVL.

V and J are TRBV19 and TRBJ2-5; D possibly corresponds to TRBD1 (5 bases). The V end was cut by 5 bases, the J end by 5 bases, with 15 bases between. Germline lookup yields CDR1 LNHDA and CDR2 SQIVND (reference sequence). The CDR3 sequence is 14 residues long. This CDR3 reads CASSPRGSGETQYF. The CDR3 DNA is TGTGCCAGTAGTCCGCGTGGATCAGGGGAGACCCAGTACTTC.

The genes are TRBV7-2 and TRBJ2-5; 9 bases are a match to TRBD1. Germline CDR1 is SGHTA and CDR2 is FQGNSA. V shed 5 bases, J shed 5 bases, and the junction held 6 bases outside the gene matches. The CDR3 contains 14 residues. This CDR3 is CASSLGTGLETQYF. As DNA, the CDR3 is TGTGCCAGCAGCCTCGGGACAGGGTTGGAGACCCAGTACTTC. Based on the CDR3 plus reference TRBV7-2 and TRBJ2-5, the full variable domain is GAGVSQSPSNKVTEKGKDVELRCDPISGHTALYWYRQSLGQGLEFLIYFQGNSAPDKSGLPSDRFSAERTGGSVSTLTIQRTQQEDSAVYLCASSLGTGLETQYFGPGTRLLVL.

The table lists this clone with a count of one. V gene TRBV6-5 combines with J gene TRBJ2-7; D perhaps matches TRBD2 (5 bases). Germline V gene lookup returns CDR1 MNHEY and CDR2 SVGAGI. V lost 0 bases and J 2 bases, leaving 8 bases between the germline ends. This CDR3 has 14 amino acids. CDR3 DNA sequence: TGTGCCAGCAGTTACTCCTCCGGGACCTACGAGCAGTACTTC. Amino acid sequence: CASSYSSGTYEQYF.

J is TRBJ2-1 and V is TRBV7-9; 10 bases fit TRBD2. The CDR3 loop spans 13 amino acids. Germline V gene sequence: CDR1 SEHNR, CDR2 FQNEAQ (reference sequence). Trimming at V came to 7 bases and at J to 8 bases, leaving 5 bases not matched to a gene. This CDR3 is CASILAGVDEQFF. CDR3 in DNA: TGTGCCAGCATTCTAGCGGGAGTCGATGAGCAGTTCTTC.

The V and J genes are TRBV5-5 and TRBJ2-7, with TRBD1 as a possible D gene (6 bases). CDR1 and CDR2 from the germline V gene are SGHKS and YYEKEE (reference sequence). This CDR3 comprises 13 residues. Trimming removed 5 bases from V and 2 bases from J, with 11 bases in between. The CDR3 nucleotides are TGTGCCAGCAGACTCAGGGGCCCCTACGAGCAGTACTTC. It specifies CASRLRGPYEQYF.

The rearrangement links TRBV6-5 to TRBJ2-7; TRBD2 agrees at 10 bases. CDR3 length: 15 amino acids. CDR1 and CDR2 from the germline V gene are MNHEY and SVGAGI. V lost 7 bases and J lost 0; bases outside the gene matches: 6. CDR3 amino acids: CASKQLAGNSYEQYF. The CDR3 nucleotides are TGTGCCAGCAAGCAACTAGCGGGAAACTCCTACGAGCAGTACTTC.